The clone carrying this TCR beta chain was seen only a few times. The antigen remains unidentified. The CDR3 has 17 residues. With V trimmed by 6 bases and J by 0 bases, 8 bases remained unmatched. Per germline, CDR1 LNHDA and CDR2 SQIVND (reference sequence). TCRdb reprocessed the reads via MiXCR and lists one record per CDR3 protein. The sample carries 570,000 or so distinct CDR3 sequences, around 40% recorded once. These data originate in a study of T cell repertoires in cytomegalovirus infection. Study-wide context: Well-studied HLA-B-restricted epitopes and recently identified HLA-C-restricted epitopes of CMV were both used in the study. Public signatures in TCR beta pointed to CMV infection and matching HLA type. Notes on the study in general: Carriers of CMV plus the relevant HLA were identified by cumulative public TCR beta family frequency. In two of eight donors, the top clonotype was HLA-C-restricted CMV-specific.

This chain uses TRBV19 with TRBJ1-5; TRBD1 matches at 10 bases. Specimen: cultured PBMCs, collected from culture after CMV antigen stimulation. This receptor was taken from a human donor in good health (CMV status not recorded). Some clones in this sample may be carry-over from other donors' samples. CDR3 protein: CASRNDGTGDSNQPQHF. CDR3 DNA sequence: TGTGCCAGTAGGAATGATGGGACAGGGGATAGCAATCAGCCCCAGCATTTT.